This T cell receptor beta chain is from a study of T cell responses to AZD1222 COVID-19 vaccine. The germline V gene has CDR1 MDHEN and CDR2 SYDVKM. This CDR3 region has 16 residues. The J segment lost 4 bases and the V segment lost 4 bases, leaving 11 bases of the junction unmatched. Study results and caveats: Spike-specific TCR depth and breadth grew after two AZD1222 doses.

Sequencing was performed with immunoSEQ multiplex PCR; in TCRdb, only in-frame clones are kept and a portion is missing. The profile shows about 120,000 clones, 92% of them singletons. In the case of this clone: Its antigen remains unidentified.

The sample here was peripheral blood, taken on day 0 of AZD1222 vaccination. The clonotype comes from an adult in good health. The genes are TRBV28 and TRBJ1-1, with 8 bases matching TRBD1. The chain's CDR3 is CASSYYRGSLFTEAFF. The CDR3 DNA reads TGTGCCAGCAGTTATTACAGGGGGAGCCTTTTCACTGAAGCTTTCTTT.